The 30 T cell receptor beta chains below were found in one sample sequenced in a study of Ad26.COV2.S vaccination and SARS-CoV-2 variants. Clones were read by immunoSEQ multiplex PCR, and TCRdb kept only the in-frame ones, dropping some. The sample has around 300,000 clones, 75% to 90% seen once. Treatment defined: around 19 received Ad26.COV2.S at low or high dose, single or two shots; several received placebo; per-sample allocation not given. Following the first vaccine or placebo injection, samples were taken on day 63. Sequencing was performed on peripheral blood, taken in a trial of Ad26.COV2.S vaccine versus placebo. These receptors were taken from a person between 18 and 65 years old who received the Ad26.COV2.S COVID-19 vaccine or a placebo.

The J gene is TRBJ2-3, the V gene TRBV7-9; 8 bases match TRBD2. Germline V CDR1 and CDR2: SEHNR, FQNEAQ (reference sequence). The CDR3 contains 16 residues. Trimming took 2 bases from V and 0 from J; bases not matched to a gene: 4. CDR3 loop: CASSLMAGGSTDTQYF. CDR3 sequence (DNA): TGTGCCAGCAGCTTAATGGCGGGAGGTAGCACAGATACGCAGTATTTT.

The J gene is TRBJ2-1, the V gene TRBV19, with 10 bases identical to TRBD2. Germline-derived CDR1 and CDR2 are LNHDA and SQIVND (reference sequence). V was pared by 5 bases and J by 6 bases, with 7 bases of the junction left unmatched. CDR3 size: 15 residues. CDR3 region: CASSLLTSGSNEQFF. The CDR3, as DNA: TGTGCCAGTAGTCTCCTGACTAGCGGGTCCAATGAGCAGTTCTTC.

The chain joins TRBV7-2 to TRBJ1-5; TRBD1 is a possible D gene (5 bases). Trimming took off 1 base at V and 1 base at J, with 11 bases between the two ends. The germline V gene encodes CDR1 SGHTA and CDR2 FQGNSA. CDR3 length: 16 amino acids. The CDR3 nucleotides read TGTGCCAGCAGCTTAGTTACAGGCCGGAGCAATCAGCCCCAGCATTTT. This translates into CASSLVTGRSNQPQHF.

CDR3 DNA: TGTGCCAGCAGCTTAGCGTCCCTTGGCAGGGGGCCCGGGGAGCTGTTTTTT. This encodes CASSLASLGRGPGELFF. The rearrangement uses TRBV7-2 and TRBJ2-2; TRBD1 aligns across 8 bases. The junction had 9 bases not matched to a gene; V was cut back by 0 bases and J by 6 bases. Germline values: CDR1 SGHTA, CDR2 FQGNSA. The CDR3 is made up of 17 amino acids.

The DNA for the CDR3 is TGTGCCAGCAGCTTGGGGGACAGGTTGTTGAACACTGAAGCTTTCTTT. Translated, it gives CASSLGDRLLNTEAFF. The V and J genes are TRBV5-6 and TRBJ1-1; 8 bases line up with TRBD1. This CDR3 region has 16 residues. The junction had 4 bases not matched to a gene; V was cut back by 0 bases and J by 0 bases. The germline V gene has CDR1 SGHDT and CDR2 YYEEEE.

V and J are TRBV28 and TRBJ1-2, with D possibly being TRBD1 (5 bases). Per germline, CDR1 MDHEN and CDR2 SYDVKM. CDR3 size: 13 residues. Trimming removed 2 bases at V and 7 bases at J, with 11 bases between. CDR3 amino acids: CASSLIGGGGYTF. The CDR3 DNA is TGTGCCAGCAGTTTAATTGGGGGAGGTGGCTACACCTTC.

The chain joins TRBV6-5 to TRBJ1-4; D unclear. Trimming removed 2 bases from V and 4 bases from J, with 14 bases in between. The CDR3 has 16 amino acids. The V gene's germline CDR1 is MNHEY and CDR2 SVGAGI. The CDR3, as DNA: TGTGCCAGCAGTTACGATACCCGACCCTATAATGAAAAACTGTTTTTT. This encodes CASSYDTRPYNEKLFF.

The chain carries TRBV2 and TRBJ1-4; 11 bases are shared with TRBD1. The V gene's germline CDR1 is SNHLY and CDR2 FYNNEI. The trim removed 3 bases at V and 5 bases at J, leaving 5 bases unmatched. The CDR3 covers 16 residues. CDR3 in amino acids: CASSERGTGGNEKLFF. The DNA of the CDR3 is TGTGCCAGCAGTGAGCGGGGGACAGGGGGGAATGAAAAACTGTTTTTT.

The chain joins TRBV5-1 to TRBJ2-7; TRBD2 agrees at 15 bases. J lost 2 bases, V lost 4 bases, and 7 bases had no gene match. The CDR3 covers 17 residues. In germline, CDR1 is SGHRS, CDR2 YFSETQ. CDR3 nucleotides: TGCGCCAGCAGCCGAGGGACTAGCGGGGGGTCGGCCTACGAGCAGTACTTC. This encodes CASSRGTSGGSAYEQYF.

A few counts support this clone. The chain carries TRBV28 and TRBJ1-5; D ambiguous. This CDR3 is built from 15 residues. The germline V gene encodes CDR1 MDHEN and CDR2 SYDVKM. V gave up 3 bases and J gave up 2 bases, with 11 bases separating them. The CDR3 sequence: CASSFEGSGNQPQHF. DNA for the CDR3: TGTGCCAGCAGTTTTGAGGGTTCGGGCAATCAGCCCCAGCATTTT.

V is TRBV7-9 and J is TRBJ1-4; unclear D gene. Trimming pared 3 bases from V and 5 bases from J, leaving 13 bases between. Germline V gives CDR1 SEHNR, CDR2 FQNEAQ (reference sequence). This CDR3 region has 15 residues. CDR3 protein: CASSFWETKNEKLFF. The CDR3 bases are TGTGCCAGCAGCTTTTGGGAGACGAAGAATGAAAAACTGTTTTTT.

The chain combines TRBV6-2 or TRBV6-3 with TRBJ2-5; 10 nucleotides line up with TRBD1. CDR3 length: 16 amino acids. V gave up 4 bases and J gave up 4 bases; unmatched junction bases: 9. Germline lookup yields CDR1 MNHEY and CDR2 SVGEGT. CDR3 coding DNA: TGTGCCAGCAGTTTCAGCCGGGACAGGGGTAGAGAGACCCAGTACTTC. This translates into CASSFSRDRGRETQYF.

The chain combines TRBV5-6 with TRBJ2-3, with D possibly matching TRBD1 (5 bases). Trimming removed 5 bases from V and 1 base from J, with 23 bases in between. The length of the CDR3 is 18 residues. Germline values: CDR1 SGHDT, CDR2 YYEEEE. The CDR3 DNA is TGTGCCAGCAGAATACAGGCCGAAATCGTATCCGGCACAGATACGCAGTATTTT. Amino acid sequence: CASRIQAEIVSGTDTQYF.

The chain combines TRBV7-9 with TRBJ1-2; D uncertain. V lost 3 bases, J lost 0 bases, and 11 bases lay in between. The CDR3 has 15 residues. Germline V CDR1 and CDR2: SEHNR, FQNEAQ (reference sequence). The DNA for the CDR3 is TGTGCCAGCAGCTTGACCGCCTTCGCTAACTATGGCTACACCTTC. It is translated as CASSLTAFANYGYTF. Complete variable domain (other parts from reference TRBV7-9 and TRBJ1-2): DTGVSQNPRHKITKRGQNVTFRCDPISEHNRLYWYRQTLGQGPEFLTYFQNEAQLEKSRLLSDRFSAERPKGSFSTLEIQRTEQGDSAMYLCASSLTAFANYGYTFGSGTRLTVV.

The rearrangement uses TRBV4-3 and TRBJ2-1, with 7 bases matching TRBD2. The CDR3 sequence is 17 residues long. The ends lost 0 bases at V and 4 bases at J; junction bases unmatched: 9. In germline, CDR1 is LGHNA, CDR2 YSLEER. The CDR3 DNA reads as TGCGCCAGCAGCCAAGAAGAGGTAGCGGGCATATACAATGAGCAGTTCTTC. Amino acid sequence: CASSQEEVAGIYNEQFF.

This chain's CDR3 is CASSPSGQPQHF. CDR3 in DNA: TGTGCCAGCAGTCCAAGCGGTCAGCCCCAGCATTTT. The V gene is TRBV12-3 or TRBV12-4, the J gene TRBJ1-5, with D hard to call. V lost 5 bases to trimming and J lost 6 bases, with 8 bases between them. The CDR3 spans 12 residues.

The CDR3 sequence is CASSPTEDTQYF. CDR3 nucleotides: TGTGCCAGCAGTCCGACAGAAGATACGCAGTATTTT. This sequence joins TRBV12-3 or TRBV12-4 and TRBJ2-3, with a weak D call TRBD1 (5 bases). This CDR3 comprises 12 residues. Trimming removed 5 bases at V and 5 bases at J, with 8 bases between.

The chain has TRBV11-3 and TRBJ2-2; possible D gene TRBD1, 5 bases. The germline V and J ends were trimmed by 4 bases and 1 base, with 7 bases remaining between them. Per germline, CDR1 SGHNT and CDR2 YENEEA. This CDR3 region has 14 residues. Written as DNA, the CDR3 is TGTGCCAGCAGCTACGACAGGAACACCGGGGAGCTGTTTTTT. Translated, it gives CASSYDRNTGELFF.

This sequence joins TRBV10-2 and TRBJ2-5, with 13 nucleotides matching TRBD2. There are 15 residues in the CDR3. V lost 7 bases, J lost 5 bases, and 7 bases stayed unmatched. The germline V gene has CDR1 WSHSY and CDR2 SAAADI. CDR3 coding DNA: TGCGCCAGCATGCTGACTAGCGGGGGGAGGGAGACCCAGTACTTC. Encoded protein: CASMLTSGGRETQYF.

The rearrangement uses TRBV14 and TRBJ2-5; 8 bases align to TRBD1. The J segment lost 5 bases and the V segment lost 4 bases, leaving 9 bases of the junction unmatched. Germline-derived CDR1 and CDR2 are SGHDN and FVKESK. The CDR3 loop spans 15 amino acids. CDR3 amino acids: CASSRLATGVETQYF. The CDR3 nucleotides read TGTGCCAGCAGCCGGTTAGCGACAGGGGTGGAGACCCAGTACTTC.

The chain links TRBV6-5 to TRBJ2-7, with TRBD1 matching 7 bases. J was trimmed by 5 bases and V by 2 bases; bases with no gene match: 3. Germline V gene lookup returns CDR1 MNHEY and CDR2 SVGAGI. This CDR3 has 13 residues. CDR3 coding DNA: TGTGCCAGCAGTTACGAGGGGGCAGACGAGCAGTACTTC. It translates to CASSYEGADEQYF.

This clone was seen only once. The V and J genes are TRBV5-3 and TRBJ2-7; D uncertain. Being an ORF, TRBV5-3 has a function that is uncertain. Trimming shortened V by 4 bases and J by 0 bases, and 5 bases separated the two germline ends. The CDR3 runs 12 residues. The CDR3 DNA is TGTGCCAGAAGCCATCTCTCCTACGAGCAGTACGTC. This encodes CARSHLSYEQYV.

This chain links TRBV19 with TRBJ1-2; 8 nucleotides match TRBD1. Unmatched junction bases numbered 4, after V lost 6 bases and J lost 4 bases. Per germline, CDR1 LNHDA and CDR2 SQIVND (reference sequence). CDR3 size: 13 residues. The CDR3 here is CASSLGQGYGYTF. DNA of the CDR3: TGTGCCAGTAGCTTAGGACAGGGCTATGGCTACACCTTC. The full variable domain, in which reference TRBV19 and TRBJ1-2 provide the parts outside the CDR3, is DGGITQSPKYLFRKEGQNVTLSCEQNLNHDAMYWYRQDPGQGLRLIYYSQIVNDFQKGDIAEGYSVSREKKESFPLTVTSAQKNPTAFYLCASSLGQGYGYTFGSGTRLTVV.

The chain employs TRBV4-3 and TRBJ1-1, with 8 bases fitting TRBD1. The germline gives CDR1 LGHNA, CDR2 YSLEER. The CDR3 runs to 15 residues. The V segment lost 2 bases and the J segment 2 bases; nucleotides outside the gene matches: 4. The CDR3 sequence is CASSQNTGGNTEAFF. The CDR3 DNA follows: TGCGCCAGCAGCCAAAATACAGGGGGTAACACTGAAGCTTTCTTT.

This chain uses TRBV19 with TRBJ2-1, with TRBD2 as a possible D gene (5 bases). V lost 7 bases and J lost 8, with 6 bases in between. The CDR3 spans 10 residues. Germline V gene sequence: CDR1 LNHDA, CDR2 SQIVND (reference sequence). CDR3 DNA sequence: TGTGCCAGTACCGGGGATGAGCAGTTCTTC. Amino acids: CASTGDEQFF.

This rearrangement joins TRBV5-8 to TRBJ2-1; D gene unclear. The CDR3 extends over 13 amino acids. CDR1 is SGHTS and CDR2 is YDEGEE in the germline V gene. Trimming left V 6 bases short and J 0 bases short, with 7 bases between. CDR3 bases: TGTGCCAGCATAGCAAGCTCCTACAATGAGCAGTTCTTC. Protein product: CASIASSYNEQFF.

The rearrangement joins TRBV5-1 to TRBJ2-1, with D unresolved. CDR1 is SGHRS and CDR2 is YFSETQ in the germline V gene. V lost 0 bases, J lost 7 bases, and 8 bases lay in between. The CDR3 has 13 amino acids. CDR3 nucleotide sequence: TGCGCCAGCAGCTTGGATTTTGGGAATGAGCAGTTCTTC. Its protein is CASSLDFGNEQFF. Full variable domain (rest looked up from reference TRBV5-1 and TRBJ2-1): KAGVTQTPRYLIKTRGQQVTLSCSPISGHRSVSWYQQTPGQGLQFLFEYFSETQRNKGNFPGRFSGRQFSNSRSEMNVSTLELGDSALYLCASSLDFGNEQFFGPGTRLTVL.

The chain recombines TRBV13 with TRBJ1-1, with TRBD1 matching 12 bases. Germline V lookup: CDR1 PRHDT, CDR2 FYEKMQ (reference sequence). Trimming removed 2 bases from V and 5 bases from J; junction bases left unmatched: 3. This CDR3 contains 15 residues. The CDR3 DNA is TGTGCCAGCAGCTTACAGGGACAGGGGGCTACTGAAGCTTTCTTT. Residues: CASSLQGQGATEAFF.

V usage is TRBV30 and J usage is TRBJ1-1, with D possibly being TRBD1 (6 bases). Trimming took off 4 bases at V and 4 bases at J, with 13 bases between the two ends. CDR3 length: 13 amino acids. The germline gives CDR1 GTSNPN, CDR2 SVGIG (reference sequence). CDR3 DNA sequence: TGTGCCTGGATCGGGGGCTTCGCCACTGAAGCTTTCTTT. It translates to CAWIGGFATEAFF.

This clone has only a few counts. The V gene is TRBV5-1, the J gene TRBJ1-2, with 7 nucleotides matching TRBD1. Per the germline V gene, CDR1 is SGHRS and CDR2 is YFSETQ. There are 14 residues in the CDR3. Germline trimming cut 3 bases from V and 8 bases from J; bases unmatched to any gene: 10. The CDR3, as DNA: TGCGCCAGCAGCTACGAGGACAGGTTGAGCGGCTACACCTTC. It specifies CASSYEDRLSGYTF.